This record covers a single T cell receptor (beta chain). This CDR3 has 18 residues. The germline gives CDR1 MNHNS, CDR2 SASEGT. With 0 bases clipped from V and 8 bases from J, the junction kept 14 bases outside the gene matches. The protocol was immunoSEQ multiplex PCR, while the TCRdb copy is restricted to in-frame clones and leaves out a portion. Of around 4,400 clones listed, over 70% were seen once; the top ten hold approximately 25%. These data are taken from a study of PD-1 blockade in classical Hodgkin lymphoma. Patients all relapsed after autologous stem cell transplantation, and there was variation in brentuximab vedotin exposure. Magnetic negative selection isolated CD8+ T cells from thawed PBMCs.

The sequenced sample was CD8+ T cells from blood, obtained at baseline. The J gene is TRBJ2-1, the V gene TRBV6-1; TRBD1 matches at 9 bases. The sequence was collected from a human donor with classical Hodgkin lymphoma. CDR3 region: CASSEALWDRVECDEQFF. For the CDR3, the DNA is TGTGCCAGCAGTGAAGCGCTGTGGGACAGGGTAGAGTGCGATGAGCAGTTCTTC.